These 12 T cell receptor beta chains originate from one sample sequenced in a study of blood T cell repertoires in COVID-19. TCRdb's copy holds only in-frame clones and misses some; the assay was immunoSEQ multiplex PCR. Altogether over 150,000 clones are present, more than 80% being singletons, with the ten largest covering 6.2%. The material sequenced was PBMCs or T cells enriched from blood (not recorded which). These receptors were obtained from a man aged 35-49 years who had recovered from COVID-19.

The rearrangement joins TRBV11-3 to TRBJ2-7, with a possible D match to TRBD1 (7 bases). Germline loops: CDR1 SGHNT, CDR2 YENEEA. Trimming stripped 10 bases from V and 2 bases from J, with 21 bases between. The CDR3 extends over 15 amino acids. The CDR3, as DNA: TGTGCCATCGGGACAGCCGGAGGGGAAACCTACGAGCAGTACTTC. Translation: CAIGTAGGETYEQYF. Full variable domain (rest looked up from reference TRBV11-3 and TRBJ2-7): EAGVVQSPRYKIIEKKQPVAFWCNPISGHNTLYWYLQNLGQGPELLIRYENEEAVDDSQLPKDRFSAERLKGVDSTLKIQPAELGDSAVYLCAIGTAGGETYEQYFGPGTRLTVT.

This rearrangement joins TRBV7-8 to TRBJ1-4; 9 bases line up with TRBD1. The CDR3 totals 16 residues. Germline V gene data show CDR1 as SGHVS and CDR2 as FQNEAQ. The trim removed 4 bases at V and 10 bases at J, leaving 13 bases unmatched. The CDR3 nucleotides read TGTGCCAGCAGCTCAGGACAGGGGATGATGGGTGTAAAACTGTTTTTT. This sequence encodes CASSSGQGMMGVKLFF.

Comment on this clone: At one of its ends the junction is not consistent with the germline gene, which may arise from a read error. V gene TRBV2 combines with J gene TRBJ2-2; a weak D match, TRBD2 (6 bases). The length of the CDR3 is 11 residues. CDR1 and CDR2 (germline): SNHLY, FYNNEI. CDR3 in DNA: TGTGCCAGCAGGGCCGGCGGGGAGCTGTATTTT. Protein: CASRAGGELYF.

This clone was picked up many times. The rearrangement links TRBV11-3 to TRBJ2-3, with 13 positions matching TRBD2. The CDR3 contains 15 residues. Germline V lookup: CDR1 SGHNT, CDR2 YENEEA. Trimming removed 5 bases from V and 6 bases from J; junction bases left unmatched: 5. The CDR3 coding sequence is TGTGCCAGCAGCACTAGCGGGAGGGCCGGGGATACGCAGTATTTT. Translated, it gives CASSTSGRAGDTQYF.

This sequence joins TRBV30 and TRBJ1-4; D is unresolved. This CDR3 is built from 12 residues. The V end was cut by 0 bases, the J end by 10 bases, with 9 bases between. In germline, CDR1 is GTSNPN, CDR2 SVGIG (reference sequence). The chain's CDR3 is CAWSVERGKLFF. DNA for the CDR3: TGTGCCTGGAGTGTAGAGAGAGGAAAACTGTTTTTT. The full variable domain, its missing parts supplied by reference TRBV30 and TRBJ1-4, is SQTIHQWPATLVQPVGSPLSLECTVEGTSNPNLYWYRQAAGRGLQLLFYSVGIGQISSEVPQNLSASRPQDRQFILSSKKLLLSDSGFYLCAWSVERGKLFFGSGTQLSVL.

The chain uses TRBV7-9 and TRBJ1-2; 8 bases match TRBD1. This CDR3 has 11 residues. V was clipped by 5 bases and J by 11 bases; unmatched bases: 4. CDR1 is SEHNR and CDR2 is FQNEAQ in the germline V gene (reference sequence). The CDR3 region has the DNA TGTGCCAGCAGCCGACAGGGGCCTTACACCTTC. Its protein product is CASSRQGPYTF.

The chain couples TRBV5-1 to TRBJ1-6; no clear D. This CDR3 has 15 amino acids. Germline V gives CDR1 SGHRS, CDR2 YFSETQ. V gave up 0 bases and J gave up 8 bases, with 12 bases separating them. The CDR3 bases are TGCGCCAGCAGCTTGGAAGGTAACGGGGATTCACCCCTCCACTTT. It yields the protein CASSLEGNGDSPLHF.

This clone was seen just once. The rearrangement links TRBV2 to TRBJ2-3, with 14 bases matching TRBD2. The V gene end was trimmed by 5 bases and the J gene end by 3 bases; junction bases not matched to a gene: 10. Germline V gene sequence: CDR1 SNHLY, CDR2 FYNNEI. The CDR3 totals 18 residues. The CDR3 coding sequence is TGTGCCAGCAGTAAGGGACTAGCGGGAGTCGGTGGTACAGATACGCAGTATTTT. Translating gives CASSKGLAGVGGTDTQYF. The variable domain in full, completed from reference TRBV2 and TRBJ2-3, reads EPEVTQTPSHQVTQMGQEVILRCVPISNHLYFYWYRQILGQKVEFLVSFYNNEISEKSEIFDDQFSVERPDGSNFTLKIRSTKLEDSAMYFCASSKGLAGVGGTDTQYFGPGTRLTVL.

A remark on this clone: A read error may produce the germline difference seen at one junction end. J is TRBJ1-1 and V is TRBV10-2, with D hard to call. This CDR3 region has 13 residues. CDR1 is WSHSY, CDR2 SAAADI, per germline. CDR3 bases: TGCGCCAGCAGTGGTGGCCCGAACGCTGAAGCTTTCTTT. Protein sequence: CASSGGPNAEAFF.

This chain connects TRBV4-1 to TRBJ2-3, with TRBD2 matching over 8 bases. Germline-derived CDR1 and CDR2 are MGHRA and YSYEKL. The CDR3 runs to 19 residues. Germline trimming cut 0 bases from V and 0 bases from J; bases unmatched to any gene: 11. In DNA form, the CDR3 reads TGCGCCAGCAGCCAAGATCGTTTCACTAGCGGAAGAAGCACAGATACGCAGTATTTT. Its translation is CASSQDRFTSGRSTDTQYF.

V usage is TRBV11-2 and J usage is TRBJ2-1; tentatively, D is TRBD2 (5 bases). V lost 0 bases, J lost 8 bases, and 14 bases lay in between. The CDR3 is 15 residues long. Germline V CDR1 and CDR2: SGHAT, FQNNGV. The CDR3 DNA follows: TGTGCCAGCAGCTTAGACGGGATGGCACGCGATGAGCAGTTCTTC. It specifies CASSLDGMARDEQFF.

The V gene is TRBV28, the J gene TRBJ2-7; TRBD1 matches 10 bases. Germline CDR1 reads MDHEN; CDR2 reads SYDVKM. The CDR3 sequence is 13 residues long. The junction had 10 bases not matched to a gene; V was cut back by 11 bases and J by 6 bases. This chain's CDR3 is CAGKGTGAGEQYF. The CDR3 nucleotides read TGTGCCGGGAAGGGGACAGGGGCCGGCGAGCAGTACTTC.